This TCR beta chain was recorded in a study of T cell responses to AZD1222 COVID-19 vaccine. CDR3 size: 14 residues. J was trimmed by 0 bases and V by 6 bases; bases with no gene match: 4. Germline values: CDR1 MNHEY, CDR2 SMNVEV (reference sequence). This clone came up a few times. Using immunoSEQ multiplex PCR, the repertoire was profiled, and TCRdb retains in-frame clones only, with some absent. This repertoire shows roughly 96,000 clones, over 75% found once; its top ten account for roughly 2.7%. The origin of this receptor is an adult in good health. The chain employs TRBV27 and TRBJ2-7; TRBD1 matches at 8 bases. The sample here was peripheral blood, taken on day 0 of AZD1222 vaccination. The CDR3 nucleotides are TGTGCCAGCAGCCGGGACAGGAGCTCCTACGAGCAGTACTTC. Translation gives CASSRDRSSYEQYF.